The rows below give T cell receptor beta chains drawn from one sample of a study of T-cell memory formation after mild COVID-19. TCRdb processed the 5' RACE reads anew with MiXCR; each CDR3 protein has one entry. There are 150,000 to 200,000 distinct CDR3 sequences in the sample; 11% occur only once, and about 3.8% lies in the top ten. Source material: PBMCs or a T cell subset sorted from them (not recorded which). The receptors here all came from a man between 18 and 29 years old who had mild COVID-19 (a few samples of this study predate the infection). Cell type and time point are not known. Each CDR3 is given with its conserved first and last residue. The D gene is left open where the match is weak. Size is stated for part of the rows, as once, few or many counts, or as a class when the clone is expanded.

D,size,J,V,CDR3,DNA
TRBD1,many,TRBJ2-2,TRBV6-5,CASSYRGTGGGELFF,TGTGCCAGCAGTTACCGGGGGACAGGGGGCGGGGAGCTGTTTTTT
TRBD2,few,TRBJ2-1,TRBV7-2,CASSWVAGGSYNEQFF,TGTGCCAGCAGCTGGGTAGCGGGGGGCTCCTACAATGAGCAGTTCTTC
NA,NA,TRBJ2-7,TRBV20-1,CSASHAGRSYEQYF,TGCAGTGCTAGCCACGCGGGACGATCCTACGAGCAGTACTTC
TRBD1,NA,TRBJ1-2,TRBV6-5,CASRTPGQGGRGYTF,TGTGCCAGCAGGACTCCGGGACAGGGGGGTCGGGGCTACACCTTC
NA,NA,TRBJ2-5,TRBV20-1,CSARDPGLSWETQYF,TGCAGTGCTAGAGACCCGGGACTTAGTTGGGAGACCCAGTACTTC
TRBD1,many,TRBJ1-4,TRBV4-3,CASSHLQGRKEKLFF,TGCGCCAGCAGCCACCTACAGGGGCGGAAGGAAAAACTGTTTTTT
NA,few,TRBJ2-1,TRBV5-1,CASSLEGGTYNEQFF,TGCGCCAGCAGCTTGGAAGGGGGGACCTACAATGAGCAGTTCTTC
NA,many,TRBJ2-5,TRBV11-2,CASSLPGETQYF,TGTGCCAGCAGCTTACCCGGGGAGACCCAGTACTTC
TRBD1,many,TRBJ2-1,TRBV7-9,CASSLNLGQGAFF,TGTGCCAGCAGCCTCAACCTTGGACAGGGGGCGTTCTTC
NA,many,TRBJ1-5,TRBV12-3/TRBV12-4,CASSLGTPVREPQHF,TGTGCCAGCAGTCTCGGGACCCCAGTCAGAGAGCCCCAGCATTTT
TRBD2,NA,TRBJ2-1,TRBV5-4,CASSLGLAGGTDEQFF,TGTGCCAGCAGCCTGGGACTAGCGGGGGGGACGGATGAGCAGTTCTTC
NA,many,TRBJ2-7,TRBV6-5,CASSYTGNEQYF,TGTGCCAGCAGCTACACGGGGAACGAGCAGTACTTC
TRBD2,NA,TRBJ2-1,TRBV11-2,CASSSSSGGGRFF,TGTGCCAGCAGCTCTTCTAGCGGGGGCGGTCGGTTCTTC
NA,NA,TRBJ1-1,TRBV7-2,CASSLREGLGEAFF,TGTGCCAGCAGTCTAAGGGAAGGGTTGGGTGAAGCTTTCTTT
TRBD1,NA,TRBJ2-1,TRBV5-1,CASSWGQGGDINEQFF,TGCGCCAGCAGCTGGGGACAGGGCGGGGATATTAACGAGCAGTTCTTC
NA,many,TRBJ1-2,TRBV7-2,CASSPPGRVNGYTF,TGTGCCAGCAGCCCGCCGGGCAGGGTAAATGGCTACACCTTC
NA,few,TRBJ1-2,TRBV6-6,CASSYLDRYYGYTF,TGTGCCAGCAGTTACTTAGACAGATACTATGGCTACACCTTC
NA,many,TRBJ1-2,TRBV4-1,CASSQEQGKGYTF,TGCGCCAGCAGCCAAGAACAAGGGAAAGGTTACACCTTC
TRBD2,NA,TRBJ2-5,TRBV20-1,CSVERGGGLGETQYF,TGCAGTGTGGAGCGGGGGGGCGGTCTAGGAGAGACCCAGTACTTC
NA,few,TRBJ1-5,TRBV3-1,CASSQDRTVGQPQHF,TGTGCCAGCAGCCAAGATAGAACGGTTGGGCAGCCCCAGCATTTT
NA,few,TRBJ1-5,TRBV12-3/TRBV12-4,CASSARINQPQHF,TGTGCCAGTTCGGCCAGGATAAATCAGCCCCAGCATTTT
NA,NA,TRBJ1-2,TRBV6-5,CASSYLGGYGYTF,TGTGCCAGCAGTTACTTAGGGGGCTATGGCTACACCTTC
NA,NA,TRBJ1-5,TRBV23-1,CASGSKIWVNQPQHF,TGCGCCAGCGGATCCAAAATCTGGGTGAATCAGCCCCAGCATTTT
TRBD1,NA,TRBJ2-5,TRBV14,CASSQVERGLARETQYF,TGTGCCAGCAGCCAAGTGGAGAGGGGGCTCGCCCGGGAGACCCAGTACTTC
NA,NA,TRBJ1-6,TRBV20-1,CSASFRDSPLHF,TGCAGTGCTTCCTTCAGAGATTCACCACTCCACTTT
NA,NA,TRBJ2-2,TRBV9,CSSSVELLGSNTGELFF,TGTTCCAGCAGCGTAGAACTTTTGGGCAGCAACACCGGGGAGCTGTTTTTT
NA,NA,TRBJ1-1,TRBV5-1,CASARAGGTEAFF,TGCGCCAGCGCCCGCGCGGGGGGCACTGAAGCTTTCTTT
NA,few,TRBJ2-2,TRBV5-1,CASSLRGTTGELFF,TGCGCCAGCAGCTTGCGCGGGACCACCGGGGAGCTGTTTTTT
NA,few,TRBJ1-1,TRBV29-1,CSVAYRVGNTEAFF,TGCAGCGTTGCCTACAGGGTAGGGAACACTGAAGCTTTCTTT